This T cell receptor beta chain was retrieved from a study of shared clonotypes between healthy human individuals. Study-wide context: CD4 naive and CD4 memory each took three plates per donor, while CD8 naive took two and CD8 memory one.

Profiled with immunoSEQ multiplex PCR; TCRdb holds only in-frame clones, not every one. Of under 2.5 million clones in the sample, roughly 92% are singletons; the top ten hold around 0.35%. Sequencing input: naive CD4+ T cells from PBMCs. Subset given: CD45RA+ positively selected. This TCR was recovered from a man between 18 and 35 years old in good health. Some clones in this sample may be carry-over from other donors' samples.

This CDR3 reads CAGRSVNLDTQYF. CDR3 coding DNA: TGTGCCGGTCGGTCAGTAAATTTGGATACGCAGTATTTT. This chain connects TRBV6-1 to TRBJ2-3; D gene ambiguous. The CDR3 runs 13 residues. Trimming removed 11 bases at V and 6 bases at J, with 18 bases between. Germline-derived CDR1 and CDR2 are MNHNS and SASEGT.